Listed below are T cell receptor beta chains from one sample, sequenced in a study of cytomegalovirus exposure and HLA in healthy donors. Sequencing used immunoSEQ multiplex PCR; TCRdb keeps in-frame clones, though not all of them. In the table there are 130,000 or so clones, about 8.6% of which are singletons. The sample consisted of PBMCs. Receptor source: a middle-aged woman in good health and CMV-seropositive. Both conserved end residues are part of each CDR3. A D gene is named only where the DNA matches it firmly. Clone size is shown for a subset of rows, as once, few, many or a class of expanded clone.

d_gene | abundance | j_gene | v_gene | CDR3aa | CDR3nt
. | few | TRBJ2-3 | TRBV5-1 | CASSLGSLAGHGTDTQYF | TGCGCCAGCAGCTTGGGATCTCTCGCGGGGCACGGCACAGATACGCAGTATTTT
. | few | TRBJ1-2 | TRBV11-2 | CASTSTGGDYGYTF | TGTGCCAGCACCTCCACGGGGGGTGACTATGGCTACACCTTC
TRBD2 | . | TRBJ2-1 | TRBV7-6 | CASSEMAGGLNEQFF | TGTGCCAGCAGCGAAATGGCGGGGGGGCTAAATGAGCAGTTCTTC
. | few | TRBJ1-1 | TRBV10-2 | CASSEQENTEAFF | TGCGCCAGCAGTGAGCAGGAGAACACTGAAGCTTTCTTT
. | few | TRBJ2-7 | TRBV7-8 | CASSLSGTGIYEQYF | TGTGCCAGCAGTCTCTCCGGGACTGGAATCTACGAGCAGTACTTC
. | few | TRBJ1-5 | TRBV6-1 | CASSEGAWNQPQHF | TGTGCCAGCAGTGAGGGGGCATGGAATCAGCCCCAGCATTTT
. | few | TRBJ1-2 | TRBV7-8 | CASSPGRLYGYTF | TGTGCCAGCAGCCCCGGCAGACTCTATGGCTACACCTTC
TRBD1 | few | TRBJ1-1 | TRBV6-4 | CASSVNRGVTEAFF | TGTGCCAGCAGTGTTAACAGGGGAGTCACTGAAGCTTTCTTT
. | . | TRBJ1-2 | TRBV5-1 | CASSLSQSYGYTF | TGCGCCAGCAGCTTGTCACAGAGCTATGGCTACACCTTC
. | few | TRBJ1-2 | TRBV5-6 | CASSPGRRGSYGYTF | TGTGCCAGCAGCCCGGGACGGCGGGGGAGCTATGGCTACACCTTC
TRBD1 | few | TRBJ1-2 | TRBV27 | CASSLPGGEGYTF | TGTGCCAGCAGTTTACCAGGGGGCGAAGGCTACACCTTC
TRBD2 | . | TRBJ2-1 | TRBV4-1 | CASSQDRIAGALRNEQFF | TGCGCCAGCAGCCAAGATCGGATAGCGGGGGCGTTAAGGAATGAGCAGTTCTTC
TRBD2 | few | TRBJ2-3 | TRBV4-2 | CASSQGLAGGPGTDPQYF | TGTGCCAGCAGCCAAGGACTAGCGGGGGGGCCTGGCACAGATCCGCAGTATTTT
TRBD2 | few | TRBJ2-3 | TRBV6-4 | CASSEGTSGGTDTQYF | TGTGCCAGCAGTGAGGGGACTAGCGGGGGCACAGATACGCAGTATTTT
. | few | TRBJ1-6 | TRBV19 | CASQGTNSPLHF | TGTGCCAGTCAGGGGACCAATTCACCCCTCCACTTT
. | few | TRBJ2-3 | TRBV27 | CASSRTAIVDTQYF | TGTGCCAGCTCGCGGACTGCTATTGTAGATACGCAGTATTTT
. | few | TRBJ1-5 | TRBV29-1 | CSVEGAGDQPQHF | TGCAGCGTTGAAGGGGCAGGGGATCAGCCCCAGCATTTT
. | few | TRBJ2-7 | TRBV11-1 | CASSLDVGQGEEQYF | TGTGCCAGCAGCTTAGACGTCGGGCAGGGCGAAGAGCAGTACTTC
. | . | TRBJ2-3 | TRBV7-9 | CASSLDTSTDTQYF | TGTGCCAGCAGCTTAGATACTAGCACAGATACGCAGTATTTT
. | few | TRBJ1-4 | TRBV5-4 | CAIRSGGGEKLFF | TGTGCCATCCGCTCGGGGGGAGGCGAAAAACTGTTTTTT
TRBD1 | few | TRBJ1-6 | TRBV27 | CASRPGGTAANSPLHF | TGTGCCAGCAGGCCAGGTGGGACAGCCGCAAATTCACCCCTCCACTTT
. | few | TRBJ2-1 | TRBV6-5 | CASSAMTRYNEQFF | TGTGCCAGCAGTGCGATGACAAGATACAATGAGCAGTTCTTC
. | few | TRBJ2-2 | TRBV18 | CASSPRTHANTGELFF | TGTGCCAGCTCACCGAGGACACACGCGAACACCGGGGAGCTGTTTTTT
. | . | TRBJ2-1 | TRBV5-4 | CASSSRQGLGNEQFF | TGTGCCAGCAGCTCGAGACAGGGACTCGGCAATGAGCAGTTCTTC